This T cell receptor (beta chain) originates from a study of graft-versus-host responses after intestinal transplantation. Study-level results: Recipient bone marrow held GvH clones, some seen earlier in ileum or blood.

Some clones are missing from TCRdb's copy, which holds only in-frame ones; the method was immunoSEQ multiplex PCR. The table includes about 88,000 clones, approximately 89% detected once. About this clone: Its specificity is unknown.

The CDR3 length is 16 residues. Looked up from germline, CDR1 is MGHRA and CDR2 is YSYEKL. The V and J ends lost 3 bases and 1 base respectively, with 15 bases between them. This clonotype originated in a human donor who was the organ donor for an intestinal transplant. The material sequenced was unstimulated CD4+ T cells sorted from spleen or lymph node cells, taken before transplant. The J gene is TRBJ2-5, the V gene TRBV4-1, with a weak D call TRBD2 (5 bases). The CDR3 here is CASSQNSVGSQETQYF. CDR3 in DNA: TGCGCCAGCAGCCAGAACTCCGTGGGGAGCCAAGAGACCCAGTACTTC.